This T cell receptor (beta chain) emerged from a study of technical replicates of blood from a few donors. Germline-derived CDR1 and CDR2 are SGHTA and FQGNSA. Trimming took 1 base from V and 8 from J; bases not matched to a gene: 4. The CDR3 totals 15 residues. Sequencing used immunoSEQ multiplex PCR; TCRdb keeps in-frame clones, though not all of them. This sample yields about 80,000 clones, of which 90% to 95% are seen a single time; less than 0.4% belongs to the top ten. This receptor was identified in a human donor in good health. The specimen sequenced was T cells isolated from PBMCs. V and J are TRBV7-2 and TRBJ2-1, with 11 bases matching TRBD2. The CDR3 region is CASSLVAGGVDEQFF. DNA for the CDR3: TGTGCCAGCAGCTTAGTAGCGGGAGGGGTCGATGAGCAGTTCTTC. Combining the CDR3 with reference TRBV7-2 and TRBJ2-1 gives the whole variable domain GAGVSQSPSNKVTEKGKDVELRCDPISGHTALYWYRQSLGQGLEFLIYFQGNSAPDKSGLPSDRFSAERTGGSVSTLTIQRTQQEDSAVYLCASSLVAGGVDEQFFGPGTRLTVL.